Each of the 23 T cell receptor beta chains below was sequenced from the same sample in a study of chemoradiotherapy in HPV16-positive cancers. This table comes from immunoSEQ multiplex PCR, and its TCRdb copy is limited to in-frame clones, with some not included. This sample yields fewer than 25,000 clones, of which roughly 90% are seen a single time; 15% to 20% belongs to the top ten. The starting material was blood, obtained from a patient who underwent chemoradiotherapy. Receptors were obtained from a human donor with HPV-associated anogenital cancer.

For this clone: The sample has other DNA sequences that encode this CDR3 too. Here the CDR3 DNA reads TGTGCCAGCAGCTTAGTAGATACGCAGTATTTT. As protein: CASSLVDTQYF. The chain has TRBV7-2 and TRBJ2-3; D not resolved. V was trimmed by 1 base and J by 5 bases, leaving 1 base between them. This CDR3 is 11 amino acids long. The germline CDR1 and CDR2 sequences are SGHTA and FQGNSA.

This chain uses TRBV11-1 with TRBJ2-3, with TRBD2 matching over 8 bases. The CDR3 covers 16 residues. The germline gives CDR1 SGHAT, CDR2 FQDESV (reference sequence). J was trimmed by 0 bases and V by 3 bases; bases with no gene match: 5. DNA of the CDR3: TGTGCCAGCAGCTTCCCTAGCGGGTCTAGCACAGATACGCAGTATTTT. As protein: CASSFPSGSSTDTQYF.

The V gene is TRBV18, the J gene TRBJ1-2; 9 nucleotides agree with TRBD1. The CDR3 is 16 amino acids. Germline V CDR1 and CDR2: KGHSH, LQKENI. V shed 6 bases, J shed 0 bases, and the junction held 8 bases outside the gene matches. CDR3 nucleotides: TGTGCCAGCTCGGAAAAGGGGACAGGGCCTAACTATGGCTACACCTTC. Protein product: CASSEKGTGPNYGYTF.

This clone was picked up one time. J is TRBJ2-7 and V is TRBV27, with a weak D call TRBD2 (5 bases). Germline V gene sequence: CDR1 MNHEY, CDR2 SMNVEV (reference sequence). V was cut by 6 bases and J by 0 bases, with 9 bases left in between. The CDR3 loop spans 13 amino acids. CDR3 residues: CASSRGYSYEQYF. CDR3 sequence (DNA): TGTGCCAGCAGCCGGGGTTACTCCTACGAGCAGTACTTC.

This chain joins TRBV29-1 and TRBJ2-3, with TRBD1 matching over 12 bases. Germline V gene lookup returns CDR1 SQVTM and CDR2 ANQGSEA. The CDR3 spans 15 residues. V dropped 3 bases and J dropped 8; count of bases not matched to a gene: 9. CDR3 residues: CSVERGQGAGGTQYF. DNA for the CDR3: TGCAGCGTTGAGAGGGGACAGGGGGCGGGTGGTACGCAGTATTTT.

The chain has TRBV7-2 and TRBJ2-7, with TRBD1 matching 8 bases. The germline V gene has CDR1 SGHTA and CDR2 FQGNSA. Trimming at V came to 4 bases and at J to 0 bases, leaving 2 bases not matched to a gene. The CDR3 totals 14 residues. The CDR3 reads CASSWTGSSYEQYF. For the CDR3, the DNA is TGTGCCAGCAGCTGGACAGGGAGCTCCTACGAGCAGTACTTC.

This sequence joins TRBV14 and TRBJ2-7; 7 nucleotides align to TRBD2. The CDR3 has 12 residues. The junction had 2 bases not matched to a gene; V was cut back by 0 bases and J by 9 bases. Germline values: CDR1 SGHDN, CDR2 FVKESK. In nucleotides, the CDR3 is TGTGCCAGCAGCCAAGATTGGGGGGGGCAGTACTTC. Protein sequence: CASSQDWGGQYF.

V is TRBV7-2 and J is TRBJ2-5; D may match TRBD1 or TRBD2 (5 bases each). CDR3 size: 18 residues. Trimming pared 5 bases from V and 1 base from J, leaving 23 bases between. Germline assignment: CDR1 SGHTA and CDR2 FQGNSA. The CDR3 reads CASSRKRAGTGSQETQYF. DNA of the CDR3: TGTGCCAGCAGCCGGAAAAGAGCCGGGACCGGCAGCCAAGAGACCCAGTACTTC.

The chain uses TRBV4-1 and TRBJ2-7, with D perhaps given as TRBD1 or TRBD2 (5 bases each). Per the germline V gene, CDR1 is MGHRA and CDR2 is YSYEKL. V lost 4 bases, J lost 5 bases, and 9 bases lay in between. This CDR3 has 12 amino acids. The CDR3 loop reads CASSPVGDEQYF. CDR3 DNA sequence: TGCGCCAGCAGCCCGGTGGGGGACGAGCAGTACTTC.

The CDR3 here is CSVGPKLVDTQYF. The CDR3 DNA sequence: TGCAGCGTGGGCCCGAAACTAGTGGATACGCAGTATTTT. This rearrangement joins TRBV29-1 to TRBJ2-3; a possible D gene is TRBD2 (5 bases). Germline lookup yields CDR1 SQVTM and CDR2 ANQGSEA. This CDR3 contains 13 residues. Trimming cost V 6 bases and J 6 bases, with 16 bases left between them.

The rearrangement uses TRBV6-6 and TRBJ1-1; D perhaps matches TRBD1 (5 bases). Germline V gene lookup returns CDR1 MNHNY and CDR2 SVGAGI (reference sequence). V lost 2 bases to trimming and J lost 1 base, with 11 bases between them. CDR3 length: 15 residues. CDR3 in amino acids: CASSYTSTANTEAFF. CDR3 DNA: TGTGCCAGCAGTTACACCTCGACAGCGAACACTGAAGCTTTCTTT.

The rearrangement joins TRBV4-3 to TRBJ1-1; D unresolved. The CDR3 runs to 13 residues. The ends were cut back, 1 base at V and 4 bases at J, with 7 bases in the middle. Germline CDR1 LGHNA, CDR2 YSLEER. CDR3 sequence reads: CASSQGSGTEAFF. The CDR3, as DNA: TGCGCCAGCAGCCAAGGGTCGGGCACTGAAGCTTTCTTT.

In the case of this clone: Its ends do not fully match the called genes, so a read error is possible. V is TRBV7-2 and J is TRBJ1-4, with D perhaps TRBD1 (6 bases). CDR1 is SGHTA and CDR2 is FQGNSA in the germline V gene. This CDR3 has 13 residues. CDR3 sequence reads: CASSLTRQEKVFF. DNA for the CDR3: TGTGCCAGCAGCTTAACTAGACAGGAAAAAGTGTTTTTT.

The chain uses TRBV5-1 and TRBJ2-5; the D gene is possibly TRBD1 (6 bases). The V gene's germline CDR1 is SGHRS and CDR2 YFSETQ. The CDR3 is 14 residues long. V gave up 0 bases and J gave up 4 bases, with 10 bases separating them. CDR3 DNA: TGCGCCAGCAGCTTGGCAACAGGGATAGAGACCCAGTACTTC. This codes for CASSLATGIETQYF.

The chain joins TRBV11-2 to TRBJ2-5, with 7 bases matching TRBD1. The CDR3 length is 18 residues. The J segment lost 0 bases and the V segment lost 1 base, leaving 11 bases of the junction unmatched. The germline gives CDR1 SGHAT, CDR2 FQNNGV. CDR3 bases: TGTGCCAGCAGCTTAGTTCCGAGATCACAGGGGAACCAAGAGACCCAGTACTTC. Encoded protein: CASSLVPRSQGNQETQYF.

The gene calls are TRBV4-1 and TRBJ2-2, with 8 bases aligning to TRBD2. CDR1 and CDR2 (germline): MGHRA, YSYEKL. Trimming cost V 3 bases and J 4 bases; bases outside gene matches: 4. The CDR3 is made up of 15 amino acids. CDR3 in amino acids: CASSQGTSPTGELFF. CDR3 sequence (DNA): TGCGCCAGCAGCCAGGGGACTAGTCCCACCGGGGAGCTGTTTTTT.

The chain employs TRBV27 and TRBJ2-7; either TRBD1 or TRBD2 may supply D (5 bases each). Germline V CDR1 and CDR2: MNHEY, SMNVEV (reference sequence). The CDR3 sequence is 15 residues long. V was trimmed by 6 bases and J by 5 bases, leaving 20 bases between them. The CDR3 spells CASSPRGEPRNEQYF. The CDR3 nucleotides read TGTGCCAGCAGCCCTAGGGGAGAGCCTAGGAACGAGCAGTACTTC.

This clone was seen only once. CDR3 DNA sequence: TGTGCCAGCAGCCCGCAGGGACTAGCGGCTTACAATGAGCAGTTCTTC. Its protein is CASSPQGLAAYNEQFF. This chain joins TRBV11-3 and TRBJ2-1; TRBD2 aligns across 11 bases. Germline CDR1 reads SGHNT; CDR2 reads YENEEA. Trimming cost V 5 bases and J 4 bases; bases outside gene matches: 7. The CDR3 consists of 16 residues. The full variable domain, with the rest looked up from reference TRBV11-3 and TRBJ2-1, is EAGVVQSPRYKIIEKKQPVAFWCNPISGHNTLYWYLQNLGQGPELLIRYENEEAVDDSQLPKDRFSAERLKGVDSTLKIQPAELGDSAVYLCASSPQGLAAYNEQFFGPGTRLTVL.

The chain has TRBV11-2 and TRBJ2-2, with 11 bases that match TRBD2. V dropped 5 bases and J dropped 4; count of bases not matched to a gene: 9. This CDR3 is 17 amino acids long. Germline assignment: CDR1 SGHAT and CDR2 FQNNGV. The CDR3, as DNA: TGTGCCAGCAGCCATGTAGCGGGGGGGCCGGGCACCGGGGAGCTGTTTTTT. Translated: CASSHVAGGPGTGELFF.

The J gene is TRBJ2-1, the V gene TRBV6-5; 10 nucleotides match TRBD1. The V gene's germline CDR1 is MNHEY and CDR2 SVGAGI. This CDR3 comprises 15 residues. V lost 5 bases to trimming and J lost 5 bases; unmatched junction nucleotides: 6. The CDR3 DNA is TGTGCCAGCAGTCAGCCGGGACAGGGGAACAATGAGCAGTTCTTC. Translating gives CASSQPGQGNNEQFF.

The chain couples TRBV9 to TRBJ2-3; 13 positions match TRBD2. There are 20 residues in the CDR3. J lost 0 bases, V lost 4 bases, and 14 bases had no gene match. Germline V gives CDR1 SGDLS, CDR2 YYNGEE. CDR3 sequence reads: CASSPRGGTSGAISTDTQYF. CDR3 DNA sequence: TGTGCCAGCAGCCCCCGGGGGGGGACTAGCGGGGCGATTAGCACAGATACGCAGTATTTT.

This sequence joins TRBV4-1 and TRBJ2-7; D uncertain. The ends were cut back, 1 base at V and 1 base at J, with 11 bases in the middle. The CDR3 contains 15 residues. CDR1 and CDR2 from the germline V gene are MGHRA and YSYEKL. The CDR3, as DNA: TGCGCCAGCAGCCAAGCCCACCCCGGTTCCTACGAGCAGTACTTC. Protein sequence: CASSQAHPGSYEQYF.

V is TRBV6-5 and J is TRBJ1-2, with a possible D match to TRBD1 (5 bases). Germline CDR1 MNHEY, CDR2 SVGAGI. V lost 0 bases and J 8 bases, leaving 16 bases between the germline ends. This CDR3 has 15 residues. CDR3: CASSYSGTVGEGYTF. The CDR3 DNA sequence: TGTGCCAGCAGTTACTCCGGGACCGTAGGGGAAGGCTACACCTTC.